This passage covers 12 T cell receptor beta chains from one sample sequenced in a study of T cell responses to AZD1222 COVID-19 vaccine. Profiled with immunoSEQ multiplex PCR; TCRdb holds only in-frame clones, not every one. The table has more than 90,000 clones, 88% seen once. The sample here was peripheral blood, taken 28 days after the second AZD1222 dose. The receptors were gathered from an adult who received the AZD1222 COVID-19 vaccine.

The V call is TRBV7-7, the J call TRBJ2-1, with no clear D. The length of the CDR3 is 12 residues. The ends were cut back, 5 bases at V and 9 bases at J, with 11 bases in the middle. The V gene's germline CDR1 is SSHAT and CDR2 FNYEAQ (reference sequence). The CDR3 spells CASSPAEVEQFF. CDR3 in DNA: TGTGCCAGCAGCCCGGCTGAGGTTGAGCAGTTCTTC.

The chain couples TRBV7-2 to TRBJ2-7; TRBD2 matches 11 bases. The CDR3 has 16 amino acids. Trimming at V came to 5 bases and at J to 2 bases, leaving 8 bases not matched to a gene. Germline V lookup: CDR1 SGHTA, CDR2 FQGNSA. The CDR3 region has the DNA TGTGCCAGCAGCCCCACTAGCGGGAGCGCCCCCTACGAGCAGTACTTC. Its protein product is CASSPTSGSAPYEQYF.

A single count supports this clone. The J gene is TRBJ2-7, the V gene TRBV6-5; 8 positions match TRBD1. CDR3 length: 14 amino acids. Germline V gene sequence: CDR1 MNHEY, CDR2 SVGAGI. J gave up 4 bases and V 2 bases, and 4 bases lay outside the gene matches. CDR3 amino acids: CASSYTQGAYEQYF. The CDR3, as DNA: TGTGCCAGCAGTTACACCCAGGGGGCTTACGAGCAGTACTTC.

This rearrangement joins TRBV29-1 to TRBJ2-1; D possibly corresponds to TRBD2 (7 bases). Looked up from germline, CDR1 is SQVTM and CDR2 is ANQGSEA. Trimming removed 7 bases from V and 1 base from J, with 14 bases in between. The CDR3 has 14 residues. The CDR3 sequence: CSEFRGGSYNEQFF. The CDR3 nucleotides read TGCAGCGAGTTCAGGGGAGGGTCCTACAATGAGCAGTTCTTC.

The gene calls are TRBV3-1 (or the pseudogene TRBV3-2) and TRBJ2-1, with 10 bases lining up with TRBD2. The CDR3 length is 15 residues. V shed 4 bases, J shed 8 bases, and the junction held 8 bases outside the gene matches. Germline CDR1 reads LGHDT; CDR2 reads YNNKEL (reference sequence). The CDR3 protein is CASSPLAGVNHEQFF. The CDR3 coding sequence is TGTGCCAGCAGCCCGCTAGCGGGAGTTAATCATGAGCAGTTCTTC.

This clone was observed a few times. The genes are TRBV3-1 (or the pseudogene TRBV3-2) and TRBJ1-3; TRBD1 matches 8 bases. The CDR3 has 15 residues. Germline CDR1 reads LGHDT; CDR2 reads YNNKEL (reference sequence). With V trimmed by 4 bases and J by 0 bases, 2 bases remained unmatched. CDR3 DNA: TGTGCCAGCAGCCCTACAGGGGGCTCTGGAAACACCATATATTTT. Amino acids: CASSPTGGSGNTIYF.

On this clone itself: Germline and junction disagree at one end, which may indicate a read error. The chain joins TRBV9 to TRBJ1-6; D call uncertain. The CDR3 consists of 14 residues. The germline V gene encodes CDR1 SGDLS and CDR2 YYNGEE. The CDR3 coding sequence is TGTGCCAGCAGCGTAGGTTCCTATAATTTACCCCTCCACTTT. This gives the protein CASSVGSYNLPLHF.

The V and J genes are TRBV28 and TRBJ2-1, with D possibly being TRBD2 (7 bases). There are 17 residues in the CDR3. Between the trimmed V and J ends, which lost 10 bases and 1 base, there was a span of 23 bases. The germline CDR1 and CDR2 sequences are MDHEN and SYDVKM. Here the CDR3 reads CATSQLTGLVSYNEQFF. The DNA for the CDR3 is TGTGCCACCTCGCAGTTGACAGGACTAGTTTCCTACAATGAGCAGTTCTTC.

The J gene is TRBJ1-2, the V gene TRBV7-2; no clear D gene. Trimming left V 1 base short and J 4 bases short, with 13 bases between. Germline V gives CDR1 SGHTA, CDR2 FQGNSA. CDR3 length equals 15 residues. The CDR3 is CASSLGRAVGYGYTF. In DNA, the CDR3 is TGTGCCAGCAGCTTAGGGCGGGCTGTTGGCTATGGCTACACCTTC.

The genes are TRBV20-1 and TRBJ1-4, with a weak D call TRBD1 (6 bases). With 3 bases removed from V and 8 bases from J, the gap between germline ends came to 22 bases. Germline V gives CDR1 DFQATT, CDR2 SNEGSKA (reference sequence). The CDR3 is 16 residues long. The CDR3, as DNA: TGCAGTGCTAGTCGCACCTGGACCTCTCAGGGGGAAAAACTGTTTTTT. Translated, it gives CSASRTWTSQGEKLFF.

V gene TRBV11-3 combines with J gene TRBJ2-1, with a tentative D call TRBD1 (5 bases). V lost 7 bases to trimming and J lost 4 bases, with 11 bases between them. CDR3 length: 13 residues. Germline CDR1 is SGHNT and CDR2 is YENEEA. The CDR3 DNA follows: TGTGCCAGCACGCGGCAGGGTTACAATGAGCAGTTCTTC. Protein sequence: CASTRQGYNEQFF.

This clone occurred a few times. This chain uses TRBV5-1 with TRBJ2-1, with D unresolved. CDR3 length equals 13 residues. Trimming removed 0 bases at V and 6 bases at J, with 7 bases between. CDR1 is SGHRS, CDR2 YFSETQ, per germline. CDR3 in DNA: TGCGCCAGCAGCTTGGGGTACCTCAATGAGCAGTTCTTC. Protein: CASSLGYLNEQFF.